One and the same sample provided the 16 T cell receptor beta chains below, sequenced in a study of blood T cell repertoires in COVID-19. Profiled with immunoSEQ multiplex PCR; TCRdb holds only in-frame clones, not every one. The sample shows approximately 190,000 clones, around four fifths of them seen only once. Source material: peripheral blood. Receptor source: a woman aged 40 to 50 with acute or convalescent COVID-19.

The gene calls are TRBV27 and TRBJ2-2; 9 positions match TRBD1. CDR1 and CDR2 (germline): MNHEY, SMNVEV (reference sequence). V was pared by 6 bases and J by 6 bases, with 11 bases of the junction left unmatched. This CDR3 is built from 16 residues. In nucleotides, the CDR3 is TGTGCCAGCAGCAACCGGGACAGGGTTATGGCCGGGGAGCTGTTTTTT. Protein sequence: CASSNRDRVMAGELFF.

In this sample, this clone turned up once. The chain couples TRBV6-5 to TRBJ1-1; unclear D gene. Germline V gene lookup returns CDR1 MNHEY and CDR2 SVGAGI. V shed 1 base and J shed 0 bases, with 9 bases lying between them. This CDR3 contains 15 residues. CDR3 sequence: CASSYYANLNTEAFF. In DNA form, the CDR3 reads TGTGCCAGCAGTTACTATGCCAACTTGAACACTGAAGCTTTCTTT.

This chain uses TRBV15 with TRBJ1-4; TRBD1 is a possible D gene (5 bases). This CDR3 comprises 17 residues. The V and J ends lost 6 bases and 0 bases respectively, with 17 bases between them. CDR1 LNHNV and CDR2 YYDKDF come from the germline V gene (reference sequence). The CDR3 bases are TGTGCCACCAGTTCGCCGGGACTCCCCGCAACTAATGAAAAACTGTTTTTT. Amino acids: CATSSPGLPATNEKLFF.

The chain employs TRBV7-2 and TRBJ2-1; the match to TRBD2 covers 15 bases. The CDR3 is made up of 17 amino acids. J gave up 6 bases and V 2 bases, and 5 bases lay outside the gene matches. From germline, CDR1 is SGHTA and CDR2 FQGNSA. This CDR3 reads CASSLRPGLAGGNEQFF. The CDR3 DNA follows: TGTGCCAGCAGCTTACGTCCGGGACTAGCGGGGGGCAATGAGCAGTTCTTC.

The chain has TRBV5-1 and TRBJ1-2; D call uncertain. This CDR3 region has 12 residues. The V end was cut by 2 bases, the J end by 2 bases, with 4 bases between. In germline, CDR1 is SGHRS, CDR2 YFSETQ. CDR3 DNA: TGCGCCAGCAGCTTAGCCAACTATGGCTACACCTTC. This sequence encodes CASSLANYGYTF. The variable domain in full, completed from reference TRBV5-1 and TRBJ1-2, reads KAGVTQTPRYLIKTRGQQVTLSCSPISGHRSVSWYQQTPGQGLQFLFEYFSETQRNKGNFPGRFSGRQFSNSRSEMNVSTLELGDSALYLCASSLANYGYTFGSGTRLTVV.

The CDR3 reads CASSLGTATNQPQHF. The CDR3 bases are TGTGCCAGCAGTTTAGGGACAGCCACCAATCAGCCCCAGCATTTT. This chain connects TRBV28 to TRBJ1-5; 7 bases are a match to TRBD1. Germline loops: CDR1 MDHEN, CDR2 SYDVKM. The CDR3 runs to 15 residues. Trimming removed 2 bases from V and 3 bases from J; junction bases left unmatched: 4.

The rearrangement uses TRBV2 and TRBJ1-2, with D tentatively TRBD1 (5 bases). The germline gives CDR1 SNHLY, CDR2 FYNNEI. V was trimmed by 5 bases and J by 1 base, leaving 17 bases between them. CDR3 length equals 16 residues. CDR3 bases: TGTGCCAGCAGTCCCGATGCTAGGGGATATAACTATGGCTACACCTTC. It translates to CASSPDARGYNYGYTF.

This chain connects TRBV28 to TRBJ1-6, with D perhaps TRBD1 (5 bases). The germline V gene encodes CDR1 MDHEN and CDR2 SYDVKM. V gave up 1 base and J gave up 14 bases, with 15 bases separating them. The CDR3 length is 14 residues. CDR3 amino acids: CASSLYRNSVTLHF. The CDR3 nucleotides read TGTGCCAGCAGTTTATACAGGAACTCGGTCACCCTCCACTTT.

The V gene is TRBV5-1, the J gene TRBJ1-6; 10 bases align to TRBD1. V dropped 4 bases and J dropped 10; count of bases not matched to a gene: 5. The CDR3 runs 14 residues. The germline gives CDR1 SGHRS, CDR2 YFSETQ. The CDR3 DNA reads as TGCGCCAGCAGCACCGGGACAGGGGAATCACCCCTCCACTTT. This translates into CASSTGTGESPLHF.

Details on this clone: This CDR3 is also generated by other DNA sequences in the sample. The chain uses TRBV5-4 and TRBJ2-1; 13 bases align to TRBD2. The CDR3 consists of 15 residues. V was pared by 2 bases and J by 7 bases, with 3 bases of the junction left unmatched. Looked up from germline, CDR1 is SGHNT and CDR2 is YYREEE (reference sequence). The CDR3 protein is CASSFGLAGENEQFF. The CDR3 DNA follows: TGTGCCAGCAGCTTCGGACTAGCGGGAGAGAATGAGCAGTTCTTC. The full variable domain, with the rest looked up from reference TRBV5-4 and TRBJ2-1, is ETGVTQSPTHLIKTRGQQVTLRCSSQSGHNTVSWYQQALGQGPQFIFQYYREEENGRGNFPPRFSGLQFPNYSSELNVNALELDDSALYLCASSFGLAGENEQFFGPGTRLTVL.

This chain connects TRBV5-1 to TRBJ2-6; D might be TRBD1 (6 bases). Looked up from germline, CDR1 is SGHRS and CDR2 is YFSETQ. The ends were cut back, 2 bases at V and 2 bases at J, with 8 bases in the middle. The CDR3 consists of 15 residues. In DNA form, the CDR3 reads TGCGCCAGCAGCTTACAGGGCGCTGGGGCCAACGTCCTGACTTTC. Protein: CASSLQGAGANVLTF.

The chain has TRBV28 and TRBJ2-5, with 7 bases lining up with TRBD1. The trim removed 1 base at V and 2 bases at J, leaving 4 bases unmatched. Germline CDR1 and CDR2: MDHEN and SYDVKM. There are 15 residues in the CDR3. The chain's CDR3 is CASSLYPQGQETQYF. CDR3 in DNA: TGTGCCAGCAGTTTATACCCACAGGGGCAAGAGACCCAGTACTTC. The variable domain in full, with the rest retrieved from reference TRBV28 and TRBJ2-5, is DVKVTQSSRYLVKRTGEKVFLECVQDMDHENMFWYRQDPGLGLRLIYFSYDVKMKEKGDIPEGYSVSREKKERFSLILESASTNQTSMYLCASSLYPQGQETQYFGPGTRLLVL.

The genes are TRBV6-5 and TRBJ2-5, with a tentative D call TRBD2 (5 bases). V was pared by 6 bases and J by 2 bases, with 10 bases between. In germline, CDR1 is MNHEY, CDR2 SVGAGI. The CDR3 covers 13 residues. The CDR3 coding sequence is TGTGCCAGCAGAACGGGAAAGCAAGAGACCCAGTACTTC. Its protein is CASRTGKQETQYF.

The chain uses TRBV3-1 (or the pseudogene TRBV3-2) and TRBJ2-1, with 10 bases lining up with TRBD1. Germline V gene data show CDR1 as LGHDT and CDR2 as YNNKEL (reference sequence). V lost 3 bases, J lost 4 bases, and 6 bases stayed unmatched. CDR3 size: 16 residues. This CDR3 reads CASSQFDRGLYNEQFF. CDR3 nucleotides: TGTGCCAGCAGCCAGTTTGACAGGGGGCTGTACAATGAGCAGTTCTTC.

This chain uses TRBV5-4 with TRBJ1-2, with TRBD1 as a possible D gene (5 bases). This CDR3 is 11 amino acids long. The germline V gene has CDR1 SGHNT and CDR2 YYREEE (reference sequence). Deletions cut 10 bases from V and 4 bases from J, with 11 bases between. CDR3 residues: CAYWGSYGYTF. The DNA of the CDR3 is TGTGCCTATTGGGGCAGCTATGGCTACACCTTC.

The gene calls are TRBV27 and TRBJ2-1; D is uncertain. V lost 5 bases and J 0 bases, leaving 8 bases between the germline ends. The CDR3 covers 14 residues. The germline V gene has CDR1 MNHEY and CDR2 SMNVEV (reference sequence). The CDR3 DNA reads TGTGCCAGCAGTCCCCTGAGCTCCTACAATGAGCAGTTCTTC. It is translated as CASSPLSSYNEQFF.